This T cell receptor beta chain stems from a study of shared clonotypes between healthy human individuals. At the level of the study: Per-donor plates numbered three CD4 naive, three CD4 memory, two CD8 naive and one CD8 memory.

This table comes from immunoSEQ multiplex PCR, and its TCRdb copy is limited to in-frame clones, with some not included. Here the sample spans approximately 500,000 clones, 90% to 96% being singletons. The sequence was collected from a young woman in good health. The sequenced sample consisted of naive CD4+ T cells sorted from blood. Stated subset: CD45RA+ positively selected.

The CDR3 sequence is CASTRQGRQETQYF. In DNA, the CDR3 is TGTGCCAGCACCCGACAGGGGAGGCAAGAGACCCAGTACTTC. This chain uses TRBV5-4 with TRBJ2-5; TRBD1 matches 8 bases. After removal of 6 bases from V and 2 bases from J, the junction contained 6 bases not matched to a gene. Germline CDR1 reads SGHNT; CDR2 reads YYREEE (reference sequence). This CDR3 has 14 amino acids.